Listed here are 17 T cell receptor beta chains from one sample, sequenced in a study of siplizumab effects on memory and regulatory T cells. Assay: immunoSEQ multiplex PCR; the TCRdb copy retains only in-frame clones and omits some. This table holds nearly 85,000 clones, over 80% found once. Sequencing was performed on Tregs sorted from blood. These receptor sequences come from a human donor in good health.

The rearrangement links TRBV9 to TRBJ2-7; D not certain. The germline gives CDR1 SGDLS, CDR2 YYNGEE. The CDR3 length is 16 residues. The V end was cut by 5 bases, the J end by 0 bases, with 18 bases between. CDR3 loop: CASRAGSEISSYEQYF. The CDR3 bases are TGTGCCAGCAGGGCAGGCAGTGAGATAAGCTCCTACGAGCAGTACTTC. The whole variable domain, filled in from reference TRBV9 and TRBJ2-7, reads DSGVTQTPKHLITATGQRVTLRCSPRSGDLSVYWYQQSLDQGLQFLIQYYNGEERAKGNILERFSAQQFPDLHSELNLSSLELGDSALYFCASRAGSEISSYEQYFGPGTRLTVT.

CDR3 region: CASSDLPQETQYF. The CDR3 nucleotides are TGTGCCAGCAGTGACCTACCACAAGAGACCCAGTACTTC. The chain has TRBV6-1 and TRBJ2-5, with no clear D. V shed 3 bases and J shed 2 bases, with 7 bases lying between them. CDR1 is MNHNS and CDR2 is SASEGT in the germline V gene. The CDR3 runs to 13 residues.

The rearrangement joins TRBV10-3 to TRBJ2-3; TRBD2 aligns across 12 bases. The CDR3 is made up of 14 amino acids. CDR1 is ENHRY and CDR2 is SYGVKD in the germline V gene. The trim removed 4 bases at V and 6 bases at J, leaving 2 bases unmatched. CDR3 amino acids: CAISGLAGADTQYF. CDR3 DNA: TGTGCCATCAGTGGACTAGCGGGGGCGGATACGCAGTATTTT.

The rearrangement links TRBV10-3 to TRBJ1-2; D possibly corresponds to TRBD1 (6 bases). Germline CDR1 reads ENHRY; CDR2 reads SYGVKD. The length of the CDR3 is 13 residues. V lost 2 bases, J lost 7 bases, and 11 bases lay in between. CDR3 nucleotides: TGTGCCATCAGTGAGCCAGGGGCGAGTGGCTACACCTTC. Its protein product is CAISEPGASGYTF.

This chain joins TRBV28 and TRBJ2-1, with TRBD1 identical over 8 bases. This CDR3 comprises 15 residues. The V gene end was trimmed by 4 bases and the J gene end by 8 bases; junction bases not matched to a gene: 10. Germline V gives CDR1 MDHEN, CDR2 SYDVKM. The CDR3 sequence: CASSSLWTGNHEQFF. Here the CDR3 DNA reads TGTGCCAGCAGTTCACTTTGGACAGGGAACCATGAGCAGTTCTTC.

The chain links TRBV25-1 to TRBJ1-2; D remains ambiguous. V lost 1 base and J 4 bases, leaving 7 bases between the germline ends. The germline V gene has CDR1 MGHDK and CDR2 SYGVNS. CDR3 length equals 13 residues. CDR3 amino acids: CASSELSSYGYTF. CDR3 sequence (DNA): TGTGCCAGCAGTGAATTAAGTAGCTATGGCTACACCTTC.

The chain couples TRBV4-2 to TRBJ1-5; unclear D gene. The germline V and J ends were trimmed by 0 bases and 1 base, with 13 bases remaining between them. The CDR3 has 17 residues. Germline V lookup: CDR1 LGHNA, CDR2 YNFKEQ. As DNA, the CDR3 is TGTGCCAGCAGCCAAGAATGGGCAGGCCTAAGCAATCAGCCCCAGCATTTT. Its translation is CASSQEWAGLSNQPQHF.

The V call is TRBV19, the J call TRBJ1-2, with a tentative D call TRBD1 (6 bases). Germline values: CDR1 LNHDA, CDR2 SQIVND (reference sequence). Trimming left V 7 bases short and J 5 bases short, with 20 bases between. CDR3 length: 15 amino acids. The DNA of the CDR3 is TGTGCCAGTACCCCTTCGGGACAAGGGGGGTATGGCTACACCTTC. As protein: CASTPSGQGGYGYTF.

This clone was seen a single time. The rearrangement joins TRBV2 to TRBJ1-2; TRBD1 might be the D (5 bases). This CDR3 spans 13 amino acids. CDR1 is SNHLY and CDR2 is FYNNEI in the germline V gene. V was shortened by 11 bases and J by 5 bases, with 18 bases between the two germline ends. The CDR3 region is CARPGLGTYGYTF. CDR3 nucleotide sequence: TGTGCCCGGCCGGGACTCGGGACTTATGGCTACACCTTC. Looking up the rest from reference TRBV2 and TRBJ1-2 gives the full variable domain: EPEVTQTPSHQVTQMGQEVILRCVPISNHLYFYWYRQILGQKVEFLVSFYNNEISEKSEIFDDQFSVERPDGSNFTLKIRSTKLEDSAMYFCARPGLGTYGYTFGSGTRLTVV.

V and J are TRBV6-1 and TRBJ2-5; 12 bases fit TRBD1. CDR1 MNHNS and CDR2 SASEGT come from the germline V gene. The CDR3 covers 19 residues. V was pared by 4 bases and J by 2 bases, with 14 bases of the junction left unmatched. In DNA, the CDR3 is TGTGCCAGCAGTGGGCCGGGACAGGGGGCGGGTATCCTTCAAGAGACCCAGTACTTC. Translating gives CASSGPGQGAGILQETQYF.

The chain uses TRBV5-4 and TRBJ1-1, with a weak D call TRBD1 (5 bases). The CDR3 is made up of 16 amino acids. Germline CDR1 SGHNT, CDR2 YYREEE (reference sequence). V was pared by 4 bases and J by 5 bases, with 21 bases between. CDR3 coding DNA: TGTGCCAGCAGCCCTGGGGGGGAAGGGCAAGTGACTGAAGCTTTCTTT. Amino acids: CASSPGGEGQVTEAFF.

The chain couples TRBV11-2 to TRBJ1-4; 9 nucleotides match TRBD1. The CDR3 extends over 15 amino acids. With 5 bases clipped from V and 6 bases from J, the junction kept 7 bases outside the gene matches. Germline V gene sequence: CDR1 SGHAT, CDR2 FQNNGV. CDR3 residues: CASSIGQGKYEKLFF. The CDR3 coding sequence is TGTGCCAGCAGCATCGGACAGGGGAAGTATGAAAAACTGTTTTTT.

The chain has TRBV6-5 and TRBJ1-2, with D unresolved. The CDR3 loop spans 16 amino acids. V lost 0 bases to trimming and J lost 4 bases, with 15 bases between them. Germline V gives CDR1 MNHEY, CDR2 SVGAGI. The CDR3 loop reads CASSYSKAGPVYGYTF. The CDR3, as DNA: TGTGCCAGCAGTTACTCGAAGGCCGGACCCGTCTATGGCTACACCTTC.

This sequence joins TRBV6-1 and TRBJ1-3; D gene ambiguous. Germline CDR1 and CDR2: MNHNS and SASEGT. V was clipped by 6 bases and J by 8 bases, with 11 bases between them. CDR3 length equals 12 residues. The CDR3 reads CASRPQVDTIYF. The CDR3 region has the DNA TGTGCCAGCAGGCCCCAGGTGGACACCATATATTTT.

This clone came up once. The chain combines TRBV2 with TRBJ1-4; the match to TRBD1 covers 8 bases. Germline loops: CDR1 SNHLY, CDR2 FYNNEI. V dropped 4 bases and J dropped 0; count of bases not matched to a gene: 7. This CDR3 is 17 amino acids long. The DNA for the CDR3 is TGTGCCAGCAGTGGGACAGGGTGGCTCCCAACTAATGAAAAACTGTTTTTT. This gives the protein CASSGTGWLPTNEKLFF.

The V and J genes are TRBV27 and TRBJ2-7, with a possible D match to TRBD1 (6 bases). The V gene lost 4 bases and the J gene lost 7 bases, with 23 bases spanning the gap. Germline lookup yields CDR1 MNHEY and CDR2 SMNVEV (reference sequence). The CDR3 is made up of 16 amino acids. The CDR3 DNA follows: TGTGCCAGCAGTTCCCTTACAGGGCAGGTTTTAGTTGAGCAGTACTTC. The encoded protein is CASSSLTGQVLVEQYF.

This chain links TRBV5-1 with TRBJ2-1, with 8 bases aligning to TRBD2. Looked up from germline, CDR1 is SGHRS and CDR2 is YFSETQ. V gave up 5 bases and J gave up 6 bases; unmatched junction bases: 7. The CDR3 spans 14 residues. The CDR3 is CASRQGLGVNEQFF. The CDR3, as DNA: TGCGCCAGCAGACAGGGACTAGGAGTCAATGAGCAGTTCTTC.